These 5 T cell receptor beta chains were sequenced from one sample in a study of T cell responses to AZD1222 COVID-19 vaccine (dated by TCRdb to the early 2020s). Preparation of the library involved the immunoSEQ multiplex PCR assay. TCRdb mirrors the immuneACCESS table, restricted to in-frame sequences. Some clones are absent from its copies; in checked studies, under half trace to an unresolved V gene, and the reason for the others is unknown. This sample comprises about 70,000 clones, about 85% of them detected only once. The ten largest account for about 20% of the sample. This sample's time point label indicates: baseline before first vaccination. Sequenced here: peripheral blood, sampled on day 0 of AZD1222 vaccination. Receptors originate from an adult in good health.

In regard to this clone: This is likely a read error, given that the CDR3 carries no conserved phenylalanine or tryptophan at its end. It is unclear where the CDR3 begins or ends on the DNA, so no DNA is shown, and the CDR3 is as TCRdb lists it. V and J are TRBV27 and TRBJ1-2. Germline V gene lookup returns CDR1 MNHEY and CDR2 SMNVEV (reference sequence). Ends included, the CDR3 has 8 residues. The CDR3 spells CASSFFRA.

The genes are TRBV18 and TRBJ1-3; weak D call: TRBD1 (5 bases). CDR3 length: 14 residues. Germline V gene sequence: CDR1 KGHSH, CDR2 LQKENI. V shed 0 bases and J shed 4 bases, with 7 bases lying between them. CDR3: CASSPPAGGNTIYF. CDR3 in DNA: TGTGCCAGCTCACCACCCGCAGGGGGAAACACCATATATTTT.

This chain uses TRBV19 with TRBJ1-6; 9 bases match TRBD1. Per the germline V gene, CDR1 is LNHDA and CDR2 is SQIVND (reference sequence). The CDR3 length is 15 residues. The J segment lost 5 bases and the V segment lost 3 bases, leaving 2 bases of the junction unmatched. The CDR3 DNA reads as TGTGCCAGTAGTATGAGGACAGGGGATAATTCACCCCTCCACTTT. It codes for CASSMRTGDNSPLHF.

This clone was observed a single time. The CDR3 here is CASSLWTVNTEAFF. Written as DNA, the CDR3 is TGCGCCAGCAGCCTTTGGACAGTTAACACTGAAGCTTTCTTT. The chain recombines TRBV4-1 with TRBJ1-1; maybe TRBD1 (6 bases). Between the trimmed V and J ends, which lost 4 bases and 2 bases, there was a span of 11 bases. CDR1 MGHRA and CDR2 YSYEKL come from the germline V gene. CDR3 length equals 14 residues.

The chain joins TRBV18 to TRBJ2-3; 12 nucleotides line up with TRBD1. V lost 3 bases, J lost 7 bases, and 5 bases stayed unmatched. This CDR3 region has 15 residues. Germline V lookup: CDR1 KGHSH, CDR2 LQKENI. As DNA, the CDR3 is TGTGCCAGCTCACCCAGGGACAGGGGGCAGTATACGCAGTATTTT. Translation gives CASSPRDRGQYTQYF.